A single sample gave rise to the 30 T cell receptor beta chains below, sequenced in a study of naive and memory T cell subsets. The beta constant-region primer was an equimolar mix of two oligonucleotides covering TRBC1 and TRBC2. Via MiXCR, TCRdb re-called the UMI-ligation and nested PCR reads, giving one row per CDR3 protein. The repertoire holds approximately 82,000 distinct CDR3 sequences, with roughly 7% as singletons. The source material was central memory CD4+ T cells from blood. These receptors all come from a human donor in good health.

Many counts were recorded for this clonotype. This rearrangement joins TRBV7-9 to TRBJ2-4; D is perhaps TRBD2 (7 bases). The CDR3 loop spans 12 amino acids. Germline V CDR1 and CDR2: SEHNR, FQNEAQ (reference sequence). V was trimmed by 5 bases and J by 13 bases, leaving 15 bases between them. The CDR3 bases are TGTGCCAGCAGCCCCCTGGGAGGGGGGCAGTACTTC. The encoded protein is CASSPLGGGQYF.

This clonotype was counted at least ten times. The chain has TRBV7-2 and TRBJ2-5; no definite D call. With 2 bases removed from V and 3 bases from J, the gap between germline ends came to 1 base. This CDR3 is 11 amino acids long. Germline assignment: CDR1 SGHTA and CDR2 FQGNSA. CDR3 DNA sequence: TGTGCCAGCAGCTTAAAAGAGACCCAGTACTTC. Protein product: CASSLKETQYF. Supplemented by reference TRBV7-2 and TRBJ2-5, the full variable domain reads GAGVSQSPSNKVTEKGKDVELRCDPISGHTALYWYRQSLGQGLEFLIYFQGNSAPDKSGLPSDRFSAERTGGSVSTLTIQRTQQEDSAVYLCASSLKETQYFGPGTRLLVL.

This clonotype was counted a few times. The chain uses TRBV7-9 and TRBJ2-3, with 7 bases matching TRBD1. The V gene's germline CDR1 is SEHNR and CDR2 FQNEAQ (reference sequence). The CDR3 contains 17 residues. V shed 1 base and J 2 bases; nucleotides not matched to a gene: 9. The CDR3 DNA reads TGTGCCAGCAGCTTAGGATTTGGGACAGAATTCACAGATACGCAGTATTTT. It translates to CASSLGFGTEFTDTQYF.

Many counts were recorded for this clonotype. The chain uses TRBV4-1 and TRBJ2-1, with TRBD2 matching 8 bases. The CDR3 covers 16 residues. With 0 bases clipped from V and 9 bases from J, the junction kept 10 bases outside the gene matches. Germline lookup yields CDR1 MGHRA and CDR2 YSYEKL. The CDR3 protein is CASSQEQERESLEQFF. DNA for the CDR3: TGCGCCAGCAGCCAAGAACAGGAGCGGGAGAGTCTTGAGCAGTTCTTC.

This clonotype was detected a few times. The CDR3 spells CASSFPRTGGRYEQYF. For the CDR3, the DNA is TGTGCCAGCAGCTTTCCCAGGACAGGGGGCAGGTACGAGCAGTACTTC. The rearrangement links TRBV5-5 to TRBJ2-7; TRBD1 matches at 11 bases. CDR1 is SGHKS, CDR2 YYEKEE, per germline (reference sequence). The CDR3 spans 16 residues. V trimming: 2 bases; J trimming: 4 bases; junction bases outside the gene matches: 8.

This clonotype was counted only a few times. The CDR3 is CASRSAGRPGYGYTF. CDR3 nucleotides: TGTGCCAGCAGGTCCGCGGGACGCCCGGGATATGGCTACACCTTC. J is TRBJ1-2 and V is TRBV6-6, with D possibly being TRBD1 (5 bases). V was shortened by 6 bases and J by 5 bases, with 19 bases between the two germline ends. CDR1 and CDR2 from the germline V gene are MNHNY and SVGAGI (reference sequence). CDR3 length: 15 residues.

This clonotype came up many times. The CDR3 DNA reads as TGTGCCAGCAGGGGGACTAGCGGACCAGATACGCAGTATTTT. Its protein is CASRGTSGPDTQYF. This chain joins TRBV12-3 or TRBV12-4 and TRBJ2-3, with 11 bases lining up with TRBD2. The CDR3 is made up of 14 amino acids. V gave up 6 bases and J gave up 4 bases; unmatched junction bases: 3.

This clonotype was counted many times. The rearrangement joins TRBV18 to TRBJ2-7; D not certain. Germline assignment: CDR1 KGHSH and CDR2 LQKENI. This CDR3 is built from 17 residues. V was pared by 0 bases and J by 0 bases, with 15 bases between. The CDR3 here is CASSPPFKAESSYEQYF. In DNA, the CDR3 is TGTGCCAGCTCACCACCCTTTAAGGCCGAATCCTCCTACGAGCAGTACTTC.

This clonotype was found many times. The chain recombines TRBV2 with TRBJ1-2; tentatively, D is TRBD1 (5 bases). The ends were cut back, 6 bases at V and 4 bases at J, with 15 bases in the middle. The CDR3 has 14 residues. Germline lookup yields CDR1 SNHLY and CDR2 FYNNEI. In DNA, the CDR3 is TGTGCCAGCAGGGTGGAGCAGGGATTCTATGGCTACACCTTC. Its protein is CASRVEQGFYGYTF.

This chain joins TRBV11-2 and TRBJ2-1; 11 nucleotides align to TRBD2. J gave up 3 bases and V 5 bases, and 12 bases lay outside the gene matches. Germline CDR1 is SGHAT and CDR2 is FQNNGV. This CDR3 is built from 18 residues. In nucleotides, the CDR3 is TGTGCCAGCAGCCCAATCCGGACTAGCGGGCACCACTACAATGAGCAGTTCTTC. This codes for CASSPIRTSGHHYNEQFF.

The chain joins TRBV4-2 to TRBJ1-5; the D is unclear. Germline V gene sequence: CDR1 LGHNA, CDR2 YNFKEQ. CDR3 length: 16 residues. Trimming took off 1 base at V and 4 bases at J, with 14 bases between the two ends. The CDR3 region has the DNA TGTGCCAGCAGCCAAGCGACCGCGCTGGGGAATCAGCCCCAGCATTTT. Translated: CASSQATALGNQPQHF.

This chain uses TRBV5-4 with TRBJ1-1; D is undetermined. V lost 3 bases and J lost 7, with 19 bases in between. Germline assignment: CDR1 SGHNT and CDR2 YYREEE (reference sequence). This CDR3 spans 15 amino acids. CDR3 DNA sequence: TGTGCCAGCAGCTCTGGCGGGCAGGTCGTCCGTGAAGCTTTCTTT. Protein: CASSSGGQVVREAFF.

This clonotype was recorded at least ten times. This CDR3 reads CASIPRLAGHNEQFF. The CDR3 coding sequence is TGTGCCAGCATACCCCGACTAGCGGGCCACAATGAGCAGTTCTTC. The rearrangement joins TRBV6-5 to TRBJ2-1, with TRBD2 matching 10 bases. Trimming took 7 bases from V and 5 from J; bases not matched to a gene: 8. CDR3 length equals 15 residues. The germline V gene encodes CDR1 MNHEY and CDR2 SVGAGI.

This chain links TRBV2 with TRBJ2-3, with 10 bases identical to TRBD2. Germline CDR1 reads SNHLY; CDR2 reads FYNNEI. The length of the CDR3 is 17 residues. The V segment lost 6 bases and the J segment 3 bases; nucleotides outside the gene matches: 12. The CDR3 reads CASSELAGAPETDTQYF. CDR3 nucleotides: TGTGCCAGCAGCGAGCTAGCGGGGGCCCCGGAGACAGATACGCAGTATTTT. Combining the CDR3 with reference TRBV2 and TRBJ2-3 gives the whole variable domain EPEVTQTPSHQVTQMGQEVILRCVPISNHLYFYWYRQILGQKVEFLVSFYNNEISEKSEIFDDQFSVERPDGSNFTLKIRSTKLEDSAMYFCASSELAGAPETDTQYFGPGTRLTVL.

This clonotype was recorded many times. The CDR3 nucleotides are TGCAGCACGGATTATGGCTACACCTTC. Translated: CSTDYGYTF. The gene calls are TRBV29-1 and TRBJ1-2, with D hard to call. The germline V and J ends were trimmed by 8 bases and 5 bases, with 6 bases remaining between them. The length of the CDR3 is 9 residues. The germline V gene encodes CDR1 SQVTM and CDR2 ANQGSEA.

The V and J genes are TRBV20-1 and TRBJ2-5; D is unresolved. CDR3 size: 11 residues. V was shortened by 3 bases and J by 7 bases, with 9 bases between the two germline ends. Germline V gene data show CDR1 as DFQATT and CDR2 as SNEGSKA (reference sequence). CDR3 DNA sequence: TGCAGTGCTAGTTTTGGTGTGACCCAGTACTTC. Translated: CSASFGVTQYF.

In its sample, this clonotype ranks as medium-sized. The J gene is TRBJ2-7, the V gene TRBV3-1; TRBD1 matches at 9 bases. The CDR3 is 13 amino acids. Germline lookup yields CDR1 LGHDT and CDR2 YNNKEL (reference sequence). The junction had 2 bases not matched to a gene; V was cut back by 1 base and J by 7 bases. This chain's CDR3 is CASSQGQGGEQYF. In DNA form, the CDR3 reads TGTGCCAGCAGCCAAGGACAGGGGGGTGAGCAGTACTTC.

This sequence joins TRBV12-3 or TRBV12-4 and TRBJ2-3; 13 bases match TRBD2. The V gene end was trimmed by 5 bases and the J gene end by 0 bases; junction bases not matched to a gene: 2. There are 16 residues in the CDR3. In DNA form, the CDR3 reads TGTGCCAGCAGTCAACTAGCGGGGGGGAGCACAGATACGCAGTATTTT. It translates to CASSQLAGGSTDTQYF.

The chain links TRBV27 to TRBJ2-7, with D possibly being TRBD1 (5 bases). CDR1 and CDR2 from the germline V gene are MNHEY and SMNVEV (reference sequence). Trimming left V 2 bases short and J 6 bases short, with 17 bases between. This CDR3 is 15 amino acids long. This CDR3 reads CASSLRGNAPSEQYF. For the CDR3, the DNA is TGTGCCAGCAGTTTAAGGGGCAATGCCCCGTCCGAGCAGTACTTC.

This clonotype has only a few counts. This chain links TRBV4-3 with TRBJ2-7; D unresolved. CDR3 length equals 13 residues. The V end was cut by 1 base, the J end by 0 bases, with 4 bases between. CDR1 and CDR2 (germline): LGHNA, YSLEER. The CDR3 sequence is CASSQAHSYEQYF. The CDR3 region has the DNA TGCGCCAGCAGCCAAGCCCACTCCTACGAGCAGTACTTC.

This clonotype was seen many times. This chain connects TRBV4-3 to TRBJ2-3; TRBD2 might be the D (5 bases). The V gene lost 0 bases and the J gene lost 1 base, with 11 bases spanning the gap. The CDR3 runs to 16 residues. Per the germline V gene, CDR1 is LGHNA and CDR2 is YSLEER. The CDR3 protein is CASSQDFAGRTDTQYF. CDR3 nucleotide sequence: TGCGCCAGCAGCCAAGATTTCGCGGGTCGCACAGATACGCAGTATTTT.

This clonotype was counted at least ten times. The CDR3: CASSLRNARQETQYF. DNA for the CDR3: TGTGCCAGCAGCTTAAGGAACGCACGCCAAGAGACCCAGTACTTC. The genes are TRBV7-6 and TRBJ2-5; D gene ambiguous. Germline V lookup: CDR1 SGHVS, CDR2 FNYEAQ. Trimming left V 2 bases short and J 1 base short, with 11 bases between. The CDR3 is 15 residues long.

In its sample, this clonotype was seen a few times. This chain uses TRBV18 with TRBJ2-2; D might be TRBD1 (6 bases). Trimming cost V 1 base and J 4 bases, with 10 bases left between them. The CDR3 spans 15 residues. Germline values: CDR1 KGHSH, CDR2 LQKENI. This chain's CDR3 is CASSPQGDGTGELFF. CDR3 DNA sequence: TGTGCCAGCTCACCACAGGGGGACGGCACCGGGGAGCTGTTTTTT.

This chain uses TRBV5-1 with TRBJ2-1; maybe TRBD1 (5 bases). With 6 bases removed from V and 1 base from J, the gap between germline ends came to 14 bases. The CDR3 runs to 15 residues. Germline-derived CDR1 and CDR2 are SGHRS and YFSETQ. In DNA, the CDR3 is TGCGCCAGCAAACCTCAGGGTGAGTCCTACAATGAGCAGTTCTTC. Translated, it gives CASKPQGESYNEQFF.

J is TRBJ2-2 and V is TRBV7-3, with D unclear. V lost 5 bases and J 2 bases, leaving 6 bases between the germline ends. The CDR3 is 13 amino acids. The V gene's germline CDR1 is SGHTA and CDR2 FQGTGA. CDR3 loop: CASSRVNTGELFF. The CDR3 DNA follows: TGTGCCAGCAGCCGAGTAAACACCGGGGAGCTGTTTTTT.

This clonotype occurred many times. This chain connects TRBV6-5 to TRBJ1-5, with unresolved D. Trimming removed 8 bases from V and 10 bases from J, with 33 bases in between. This CDR3 comprises 18 residues. Germline V gene data show CDR1 as MNHEY and CDR2 as SVGAGI. As DNA, the CDR3 is TGTGCCAGCGCCCATCGGTGGCGGACGGAGCCAAGATCGGAACCCCAGCATTTT. Translating gives CASAHRWRTEPRSEPQHF.

The chain couples TRBV29-1 to TRBJ2-3; D unclear. The germline V and J ends were trimmed by 6 bases and 0 bases, with 19 bases remaining between them. This CDR3 contains 16 residues. CDR1 and CDR2 from the germline V gene are SQVTM and ANQGSEA. CDR3 sequence (DNA): TGCAGCGTAACCAGTCCTCTTACCGGGAGCACAGATACGCAGTATTTT. As protein: CSVTSPLTGSTDTQYF.

The sample holds a few counts of this clonotype. The V call is TRBV6-5, the J call TRBJ2-7; TRBD2 aligns across 11 bases. In germline, CDR1 is MNHEY, CDR2 SVGAGI. This CDR3 spans 14 amino acids. V dropped 5 bases and J dropped 7; count of bases not matched to a gene: 7. The CDR3 bases are TGTGCCAGCAGTAAGACTAGCGGGATAGGGGAGCAGTACTTC. Translation gives CASSKTSGIGEQYF.

The sample holds many counts of this clonotype. The CDR3 coding sequence is TGCAGTGCTAAGGGCGCGGCAGGCCACGGAAACACCATATATTTT. Encoded protein: CSAKGAAGHGNTIYF. This rearrangement joins TRBV20-1 to TRBJ1-3, with unresolved D. The CDR3 spans 15 residues. Germline loops: CDR1 DFQATT, CDR2 SNEGSKA (reference sequence). Trimming stripped 4 bases from V and 4 bases from J, with 17 bases between.

This clonotype appeared many times. The chain links TRBV6-2 or TRBV6-3 to TRBJ1-5; 8 positions match TRBD1. Germline V gene sequence: CDR1 MNHEY, CDR2 SVGEGT. CDR3 length: 13 residues. J was trimmed by 6 bases and V by 6 bases; bases with no gene match: 4. The CDR3 DNA is TGTGCCAGCAGCCTCACAGGGGGTCAGCCCCAGCATTTT. This codes for CASSLTGGQPQHF.